This entry lists 11 T cell receptor beta chains sequenced from one sample in a study of immune characterization of retroperitoneal liposarcoma. TCRdb independently ran MiXCR on the PCR reads; one entry per CDR3 protein. The table lists a few thousand distinct CDR3 sequences, about 30% of them singletons. The sample consisted of blood. The receptor source for this set is a female donor with retroperitoneal liposarcoma.

In its sample, this clonotype is medium-sized. This rearrangement joins TRBV27 to TRBJ2-1, with a weak D call TRBD2 (6 bases). The J call may be incorrect, as the DNA end agrees better with TRBJ2-7. The germline V gene encodes CDR1 MNHEY and CDR2 SMNVEV (reference sequence). The CDR3 spans 15 residues. The CDR3 nucleotides are TGTGCCAGCAGTTTGGCTGGGACTTACGCCTACGAGCAGTACTTC. This gives the protein CASSLAGTYAYEQYF.

The J gene is TRBJ2-5, the V gene TRBV7-6; D possibly matches TRBD1 or TRBD2 (5 bases each). With 2 bases removed from V and 5 bases from J, the gap between germline ends came to 15 bases. CDR1 and CDR2 (germline): SGHVS, FNYEAQ. This CDR3 has 15 residues. The CDR3 DNA sequence: TGTGCCAGCAGCTTATTTTTCAGGGACGGGGAGACCCAGTACTTC. Its protein is CASSLFFRDGETQYF.

This clonotype is deemed medium-sized. The rearrangement uses TRBV27 and TRBJ2-1, with 11 positions matching TRBD2. V shed 5 bases and J 4 bases; nucleotides not matched to a gene: 4. Germline assignment: CDR1 MNHEY and CDR2 SMNVEV (reference sequence). CDR3 size: 15 residues. CDR3: CASSPGTSGYNEQFF. For the CDR3, the DNA is TGTGCCAGCAGTCCCGGGACTAGCGGTTACAATGAGCAGTTCTTC.

This clonotype was detected only once. J is TRBJ2-5 and V is TRBV27; D is possibly TRBD1 (7 bases). The DNA end is more similar to TRBJ2-7, so the J call may be wrong. CDR3 length: 16 amino acids. Germline loops: CDR1 MNHEY, CDR2 SMNVEV (reference sequence). CDR3: CASGGTGTVFSYEQYF. The CDR3 DNA is TGTGCCAGCGGGGGGACCGGGACAGTTTTTTCCTACGAGCAGTACTTC.

By sample fraction, this clonotype is medium-sized. The chain is built from TRBV7-2 and TRBJ2-1; D possibly matches TRBD1 or TRBD2 (7 bases each). The last part of the DNA fits TRBJ2-7 better; the J call may be wrong. The CDR3 is 16 residues long. The germline gives CDR1 SGHTA, CDR2 FQGNSA. CDR3 sequence: CASSLGAPGGGYEQYF. In DNA form, the CDR3 reads TGTGCCAGCAGCTTAGGGGCCCCAGGGGGGGGCTACGAGCAGTACTTC.

The V call is TRBV27, the J call TRBJ2-1; TRBD1 or TRBD2 may be the D gene (5 bases each). The CDR3 is 16 residues long. Germline V lookup: CDR1 MNHEY, CDR2 SMNVEV (reference sequence). V lost 0 bases, J lost 6 bases, and 15 bases lay in between. The DNA of the CDR3 is TGTGCCAGCAGTTTATCGGACATAGGACGGGGCAATGAGCAGTTCTTC. Amino acids: CASSLSDIGRGNEQFF.

This clonotype was seen only a few times. This rearrangement joins TRBV10-2 to TRBJ1-1; 8 nucleotides match TRBD1. V lost 8 bases to trimming and J lost 5 bases; unmatched junction nucleotides: 13. Germline V gives CDR1 WSHSY, CDR2 SAAADI. The CDR3 has 15 amino acids. The CDR3 sequence is CASARGPGYGTEAFF. CDR3 nucleotide sequence: TGCGCCAGCGCCAGGGGGCCAGGATATGGGACTGAAGCTTTCTTT.

This clonotype showed up just a few times. CDR3: CASSQSGVGYGNEQFF. The DNA of the CDR3 is TGTGCCAGCAGTCAGTCAGGGGTTGGCTACGGGAATGAGCAGTTCTTC. The chain couples TRBV12-3 or TRBV12-4 to TRBJ2-1, with a weak D call TRBD1 (6 bases). This CDR3 has 16 residues. Trimming removed 5 bases at V and 7 bases at J, with 21 bases between.

Here the CDR3 DNA reads TGTGCCAGCAGTTTGAGGGGAGACCAAGAGACCCAGTACTTC. This translates into CASSLRGDQETQYF. The chain employs TRBV27 and TRBJ2-5; either TRBD1 or TRBD2 may supply D (5 bases each). The germline CDR1 and CDR2 sequences are MNHEY and SMNVEV (reference sequence). Trimming shortened V by 3 bases and J by 0 bases, and 8 bases separated the two germline ends. The CDR3 length is 14 residues.

A word on this clonotype: This CDR3 is missing its conserved last phenylalanine or tryptophan, likely due to a read error. It is unclear where the CDR3 begins or ends on the DNA, so no DNA is shown, and the CDR3 is as TCRdb lists it. This chain links TRBV24-1 with TRBJ2-3; the table names TRBD2, a call not compared with the DNA. The CDR3 comprises 9 residues, both ends counted. The germline V gene has CDR1 KGHDR and CDR2 SFDVKD. CDR3 loop: CATSGDGGR.

This clonotype has a handful of counts. V and J are TRBV27 and TRBJ2-5; D uncertain. Trimming took 6 bases from V and 7 from J, leaving 15 bases between them. From germline, CDR1 is MNHEY and CDR2 SMNVEV (reference sequence). This CDR3 contains 13 residues. The CDR3 reads CASSPPGKGTQYF. The CDR3 DNA reads as TGTGCCAGCAGCCCCCCCGGAAAGGGGACCCAGTACTTC.